This T cell receptor (beta chain) was retrieved from a study of tumor-infiltrating lymphocytes in primary liver carcinoma. General observations from the study: Tumor region pairs showed greater overlap than either tumor-adjacent or tumor-blood pairs did.

As regards this clonotype: No antigen is known for it.

RNA and DNA were co-extracted from 20-30 mg of unsorted bulk tissue. Patients were chronically HBV-infected and treatment-naive. The CDR3 extends over 12 amino acids. The germline V gene encodes CDR1 SGHAT and CDR2 FQNNGV. V lost 8 bases and J lost 0, with 7 bases in between. The authors made TCR beta cDNA from 400 to 600 ng total RNA with a constant-region primer. Each TCR beta library was derived from three nested multiplex PCR rounds that employed slightly modified ARM-PCR. The first two PCR rounds, roughly 10 cycles each, used TRBV1-TRBV30 forward primers and a C-beta reverse primer. MiXCR, run by TCRdb on the multiplex PCR reads, gives a single entry per CDR3 protein. The sample lists tens of thousands of distinct CDR3 sequences, over 60% occurring once.

The chain couples TRBV11-2 to TRBJ1-2, with D uncertain. This TCR came from a man aged 35-49 years with primary liver carcinoma and hepatitis B virus infection. The sequenced sample was liver tumor tissue from sampling region 5. As to subset: tumor region T5, tumor centre. The DNA for the CDR3 is TGTGCCAGCTTAGGAGCTAACTATGGCTACACCTTC. It yields the protein CASLGANYGYTF.